Listed here are 15 T cell receptor beta chains from one sample, sequenced in a study of shared clonotypes between healthy human individuals. Data came from immunoSEQ multiplex PCR; TCRdb stores just in-frame clones and leaves some out. The sample has 950,000 to 1,300,000 clones, 70% to 80% seen once; the top ten hold nearly 1.5%. Material for sequencing was memory CD4+ T cells sorted from blood. Subset reported: CD45RA-negative fraction. The receptors originated from a man aged 18 to 30 in good health.

This sequence joins TRBV10-1 and TRBJ2-5, with TRBD2 matching over 13 bases. This CDR3 contains 15 residues. Germline V gives CDR1 WNHNN, CDR2 SYGVQD (reference sequence). V shed 3 bases, J shed 3 bases, and the junction held 1 base outside the gene matches. The CDR3 coding sequence is TGCGCCAGCAGTGAAGGGACTAGCGGGAAAGAGACCCAGTACTTC. Encoded protein: CASSEGTSGKETQYF.

The chain has TRBV4-2 and TRBJ2-2; 7 nucleotides match TRBD1. The CDR3 extends over 16 amino acids. Germline trimming cut 0 bases from V and 4 bases from J; bases unmatched to any gene: 5. The V gene's germline CDR1 is LGHNA and CDR2 YNFKEQ. CDR3 coding DNA: TGTGCCAGCAGCCAAGAAGTCAGGGGGACCACCGGGGAGCTGTTTTTT. This codes for CASSQEVRGTTGELFF.

The chain joins TRBV5-4 to TRBJ2-1; 8 bases are a match to TRBD2. This CDR3 is built from 15 residues. CDR1 SGHNT and CDR2 YYREEE come from the germline V gene (reference sequence). The V and J ends lost 1 base and 5 bases, in that order; junction bases with no gene match: 5. This chain's CDR3 is CASSLTASGHNEQFF. In DNA, the CDR3 is TGTGCCAGCAGCTTGACGGCTAGCGGGCACAATGAGCAGTTCTTC.

The rearrangement joins TRBV5-4 to TRBJ2-2; D possibly uses TRBD1 or TRBD2 (6 bases each). Trimming shortened V by 4 bases and J by 4 bases, and 17 bases separated the two germline ends. Germline CDR1 reads SGHNT; CDR2 reads YYREEE (reference sequence). CDR3 length: 16 residues. CDR3 coding DNA: TGTGCCAGCAGCCCCCTTGGGGGGCGGGGCACCGGGGAGCTGTTTTTT. This translates into CASSPLGGRGTGELFF.

This rearrangement joins TRBV19 to TRBJ2-3, with 9 bases aligning to TRBD2. V lost 3 bases and J lost 2; bases outside the gene matches: 3. CDR1 and CDR2 (germline): LNHDA, SQIVND (reference sequence). This CDR3 is 15 amino acids long. CDR3 protein: CASSIQRGATDTQYF. CDR3 sequence (DNA): TGTGCCAGTAGTATCCAGCGGGGGGCCACAGATACGCAGTATTTT.

This chain connects TRBV2 to TRBJ2-2, with 10 bases fitting TRBD2. The CDR3 is 15 residues long. CDR1 is SNHLY, CDR2 FYNNEI, per germline. V lost 11 bases and J lost 6; bases outside the gene matches: 12. CDR3 amino acids: CAGTSGGAIAGELFF. CDR3 DNA sequence: TGTGCCGGAACCAGCGGGGGGGCGATAGCCGGGGAGCTGTTTTTT.

This clone came up once. CDR3 bases: TGTGCCAGCAGCTTACCCGACTCCTACGAGCAGTACTTC. Protein sequence: CASSLPDSYEQYF. The chain joins TRBV7-9 to TRBJ2-7; D gene unclear. The CDR3 covers 13 residues. V lost 2 bases, J lost 0 bases, and 5 bases lay in between. CDR1 is SEHNR, CDR2 FQNEAQ, per germline (reference sequence).

This clone was counted ten times or more. The chain is built from TRBV14 and TRBJ2-5; D unclear. Judging by the DNA end, TRBJ2-7 fits better; the J call may be wrong. The germline gives CDR1 SGHDN, CDR2 FVKESK. The CDR3 runs to 14 residues. CDR3: CASSQETASYEQYF. The CDR3 DNA reads as TGTGCCAGCAGCCAAGAAACAGCCTCCTACGAGCAGTACTTC.

This rearrangement joins TRBV6-1 to TRBJ2-2; TRBD1 might be the D (6 bases). V was clipped by 3 bases and J by 4 bases, with 9 bases between them. The CDR3 runs to 14 residues. Germline V lookup: CDR1 MNHNS, CDR2 SASEGT. The DNA of the CDR3 is TGTGCCAGCAGTGATAACAGGGCCACCGGGGAGCTGTTTTTT. This encodes CASSDNRATGELFF.

This clone was picked up a small number of times. V and J are TRBV5-4 and TRBJ2-3; D is undetermined. V lost 1 base and J 0 bases, leaving 15 bases between the germline ends. Germline CDR1 SGHNT, CDR2 YYREEE (reference sequence). The CDR3 length is 17 residues. DNA of the CDR3: TGTGCCAGCAGCTTGAAGGTTGGCGGCACTAGCACAGATACGCAGTATTTT. This gives the protein CASSLKVGGTSTDTQYF.

The chain is built from TRBV5-1 and TRBJ2-1; 9 bases fit TRBD1. The CDR3 covers 14 residues. CDR1 is SGHRS, CDR2 YFSETQ, per germline. V dropped 4 bases and J dropped 8; count of bases not matched to a gene: 7. The CDR3 DNA is TGCGCCAGCAGCCCAGGGACAGGGCGGTATGAGCAGTTCTTC. It is translated as CASSPGTGRYEQFF.

This clone was detected once. The rearrangement uses TRBV2 and TRBJ2-3; 9 bases are a match to TRBD2. There are 14 residues in the CDR3. Germline V gene lookup returns CDR1 SNHLY and CDR2 FYNNEI. Losses at the gene ends were 7 bases for V and 0 bases for J; bases not matched to a gene: 2. The CDR3 loop is CASKLAGSTDTQYF. The CDR3 nucleotides read TGTGCCAGCAAACTAGCGGGTAGCACAGATACGCAGTATTTT.

For the CDR3, the DNA is TGCGCCAGCAGCCAAGAGCGAAATAGGGCCGGGGAGCTGTTTTTT. It codes for CASSQERNRAGELFF. The rearrangement links TRBV4-1 to TRBJ2-2; D remains unclear. The CDR3 loop spans 15 amino acids. Trimming took off 0 bases at V and 6 bases at J, with 11 bases between the two ends. CDR1 and CDR2 (germline): MGHRA, YSYEKL.

This clone is a singleton in its sample. The V gene is TRBV20-1, the J gene TRBJ1-1, with D maybe TRBD1 (5 bases). The CDR3 length is 10 residues. The germline V gene has CDR1 DFQATT and CDR2 SNEGSKA (reference sequence). Trimming stripped 6 bases from V and 14 bases from J, with 16 bases between. The CDR3 region is CSAWDFTWFF. CDR3 nucleotide sequence: TGCAGTGCATGGGACTTCACCTGGTTCTTT.

This clone was observed a handful of times. CDR3 residues: CASSDHDRVDTQYF. The CDR3 region has the DNA TGTGCCAGCAGTGACCACGACAGGGTAGATACGCAGTATTTT. The chain is built from TRBV25-1 and TRBJ2-3; the match to TRBD1 covers 7 bases. Looked up from germline, CDR1 is MGHDK and CDR2 is SYGVNS. The CDR3 is 14 amino acids. The V gene end was trimmed by 3 bases and the J gene end by 5 bases; junction bases not matched to a gene: 5.